The present TCR beta chain was sequenced within a study of early T cells in non-severe SARS-CoV-2 infection. Study-wide points: Anti-spike CD8 responses were favored by VDJdb matching, which missed private and CD4 specificities.

The germline gives CDR1 MNHEY, CDR2 SVGEGT. V was cut by 8 bases and J by 3 bases, with 11 bases left in between. The CDR3 sequence is 12 residues long. This clonotype has a count of ten or more. Its antigen remains unidentified. Unique molecular identifiers were added to individual cDNA molecules. Using its own MiXCR run on the 5' RACE reads, TCRdb lists one record per CDR3 protein. The repertoire includes about 60,000 distinct CDR3 sequences, 9.1% of them detected once, and roughly 3% sits in the top ten. The V call is TRBV6-2 or TRBV6-3, the J call TRBJ2-7; D gene unclear. The TCR comes from an adult who was a healthcare worker with PCR-confirmed SARS-CoV-2 infection or an uninfected control (not recorded which). Material for sequencing was whole blood. This CDR3 is CASRPANYEQYF. CDR3 DNA sequence: TGTGCCAGCCGCCCGGCCAACTACGAGCAGTACTTC.